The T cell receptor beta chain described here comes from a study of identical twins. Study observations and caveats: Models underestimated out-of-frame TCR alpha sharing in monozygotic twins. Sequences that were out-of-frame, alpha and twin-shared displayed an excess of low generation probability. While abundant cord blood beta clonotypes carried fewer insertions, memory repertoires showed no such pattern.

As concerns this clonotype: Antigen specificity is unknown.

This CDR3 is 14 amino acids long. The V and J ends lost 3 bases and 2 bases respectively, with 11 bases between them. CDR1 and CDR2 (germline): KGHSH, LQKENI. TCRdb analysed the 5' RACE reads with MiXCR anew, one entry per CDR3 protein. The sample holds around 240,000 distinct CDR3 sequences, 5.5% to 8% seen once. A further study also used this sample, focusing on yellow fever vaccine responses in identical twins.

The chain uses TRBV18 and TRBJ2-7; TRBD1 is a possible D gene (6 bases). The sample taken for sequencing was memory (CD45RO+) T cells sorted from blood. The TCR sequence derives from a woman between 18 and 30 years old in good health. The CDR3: CASSPDRIAYEQYF. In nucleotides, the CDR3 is TGTGCCAGCTCACCTGACAGGATTGCCTACGAGCAGTACTTC. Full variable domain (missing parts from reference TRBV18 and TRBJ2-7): NAGVMQNPRHLVRRRGQEARLRCSPMKGHSHVYWYRQLPEEGLKFMVYLQKENIIDESGMPKERFSAEFPKEGPSILRIQQVVRGDSAAYFCASSPDRIAYEQYFGPGTRLTVT.